This T cell receptor beta chain comes out of a study of shared clonotypes between healthy human individuals. The overall study: A donor's plate count was three for CD4 naive and three for CD4 memory; CD8 naive had two and CD8 memory one. Findings and caveats of the study: Compared with clonotypes that all four donors shared, non-shared clonotypes had lower generation probabilities.

Replicate sorted-subset PCRs were loaded with around 210 ng DNA, 29,000 or so T cell genomes. The protocol was immunoSEQ multiplex PCR, while the TCRdb copy is restricted to in-frame clones and leaves out a portion. The sample contains some 2,000,000 clones, 95% of which appear only once. Regarding this clone: The antigen remains undetermined.

Germline V CDR1 and CDR2: SGHRS, YFSETQ. CDR3 length equals 15 residues. Trimming left V 0 bases short and J 2 bases short, with 12 bases between. The chain is built from TRBV5-1 and TRBJ2-7; D unclear. The receptor comes from a man aged 18 to 29 in good health. Sequenced input: naive CD4+ T cells sorted from blood. As to subset: CD45RA+ positively selected. CDR3 nucleotides: TGCGCCAGCAGCTTGGCCAATCGGCAGGCCTACGAGCAGTACTTC. It translates to CASSLANRQAYEQYF.